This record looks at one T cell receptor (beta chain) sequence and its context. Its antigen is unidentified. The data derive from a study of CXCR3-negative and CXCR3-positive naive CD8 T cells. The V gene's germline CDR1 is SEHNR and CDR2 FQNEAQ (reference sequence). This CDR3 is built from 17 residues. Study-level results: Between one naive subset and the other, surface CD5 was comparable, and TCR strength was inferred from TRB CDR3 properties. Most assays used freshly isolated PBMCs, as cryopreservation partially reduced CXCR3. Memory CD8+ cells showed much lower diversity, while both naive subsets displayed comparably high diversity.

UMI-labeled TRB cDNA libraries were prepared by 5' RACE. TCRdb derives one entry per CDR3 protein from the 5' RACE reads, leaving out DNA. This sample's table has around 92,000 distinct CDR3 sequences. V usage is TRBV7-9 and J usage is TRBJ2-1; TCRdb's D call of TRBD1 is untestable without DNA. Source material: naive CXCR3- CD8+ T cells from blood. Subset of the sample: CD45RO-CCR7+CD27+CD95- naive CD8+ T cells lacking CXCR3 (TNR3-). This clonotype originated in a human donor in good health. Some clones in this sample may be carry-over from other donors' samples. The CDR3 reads CASSFSRARSPYNEQFF.